This TCR beta chain was recorded in a study of T cells in Graves' hyperthyroidism and ophthalmopathy. Trimming cost V 2 bases and J 6 bases; bases outside gene matches: 4. Per germline, CDR1 SGHRS and CDR2 YFSETQ. This CDR3 spans 14 amino acids. This clonotype was found a few times. Diagnoses were established using clinical symptoms, serum thyroxine and TRAb, thyroid ultrasound and orbital computed tomography. Amplification targeted TCR beta CDR3 regions from RNA transcripts. The primer set for the first-round RT-PCR of the TCR CDR3 was HTBI. From the multiplex PCR reads, TCRdb called clonotypes with MiXCR, one entry per CDR3 protein. The sample carries approximately 400,000 distinct CDR3 sequences, around 13% recorded once.

The gene calls are TRBV5-1 and TRBJ2-2; TRBD1 aligns across 7 bases. Sequencing used blood. The sequence came from a woman in her 30s with Graves' ophthalmopathy. The DNA of the CDR3 is TGCGCCAGCAGCTTTGAGGGGGCGCCCGGGGAGCTGTTTTTT. It specifies CASSFEGAPGELFF.